This TCR beta chain was identified in a study of blood T cell repertoires in COVID-19. Turning to the study itself: Acute-phase and convalescent COVID-19 samples originated in the United States, Italy and Spain. Sample material is recorded as cDNA or gDNA derived from T cells, B-cell-depleted T cells, or PBMCs.

In the original analysis: Amplification of reference gene primers was used by the study to estimate nucleated cell counts. Repertoires were generated with immunoSEQ multiplex PCR, while TCRdb's copy carries only in-frame clones and drops some. V, J and clone size reflect that table, while D and trimming were determined from the DNA. This sample has about 230,000 clones, with roughly 85% found just once. A Seattle source enrolled patients during active infection and followed them longitudinally. CDR3 length: 17 residues. The J segment lost 2 bases and the V segment lost 3 bases, leaving 9 bases of the junction unmatched. Germline CDR1 LGHDT, CDR2 YNNKEL (reference sequence).

Sequenced material: peripheral blood. The V and J genes are TRBV3-1 (or the pseudogene TRBV3-2) and TRBJ2-7; 11 nucleotides align to TRBD1. The receptor was derived from a man in his fifties or sixties with COVID-19, enrolled during active disease. The CDR3 loop is CASSHESAGQGAYEQYF. CDR3 DNA: TGTGCCAGCAGCCACGAAAGCGCGGGACAGGGGGCCTACGAGCAGTACTTC.